This TCR beta chain was obtained from a study of CD8 T cells in Susac syndrome. Notes on this clonotype: Its specificity is unknown.

CDR1 and CDR2 from the germline V gene are SGHNT and YENEEA. V was shortened by 1 base and J by 0 bases, with 10 bases between the two germline ends. The CDR3 extends over 16 amino acids. Reverse transcription of 0.5 to 1 ug RNA was carried out with random hexamers. The authors amplified TCR beta CDR3 across 54 Vbeta and 13 Jbeta using immunoSEQ multiplex PCR. Using its own MiXCR run on the immunoSEQ multiplex PCR reads, TCRdb lists one record per CDR3 protein. The sample comprises some 200,000 distinct CDR3 sequences, 91% of which are singletons, and around 0.079% rests with the top ten. Notes on the study in general: The study admitted that it had a relatively small number of individuals in its TCR sequencing and HLA analysis.

The rearrangement links TRBV11-3 to TRBJ2-1; no firm D call. The sequence was collected from a human donor with Susac syndrome. Material for sequencing was CD4+ T cells from PBMCs. As DNA, the CDR3 is TGTGCCAGCAGCTTAGGGGTTACTTCCTCCTACAATGAGCAGTTCTTC. This codes for CASSLGVTSSYNEQFF. The complete variable domain, with remaining parts taken from reference TRBV11-3 and TRBJ2-1, reads EAGVVQSPRYKIIEKKQPVAFWCNPISGHNTLYWYLQNLGQGPELLIRYENEEAVDDSQLPKDRFSAERLKGVDSTLKIQPAELGDSAVYLCASSLGVTSSYNEQFFGPGTRLTVL.